This is a list of T cell receptor beta chains from one sample in a study of blood T cell repertoires in COVID-19. The table came from immunoSEQ multiplex PCR; TCRdb's copy has only in-frame clones and leaves some out. The profile shows 250,000 to 350,000 clones, approximately 85% of them singletons. Sequencing was performed on peripheral blood. The origin of the receptors is a human donor with COVID-19, enrolled during active disease. The donor label of this sample is uncertain. Both conserved end residues are part of each CDR3. D genes are given only for firm matches. Size is stated for part of the rows, as once, few or many counts, or as a class when the clone is expanded.

>TRBD2|TRBJ2-3|TRBV6-5|-
TGTGCCAGCAGACTAGCGGGAGCAGGGTATACGCAGTATTTT
CASRLAGAGYTQYF
>-|TRBJ2-3|TRBV7-3|-
TGTGCCAGCAGCTCCGGGGTGAGCACAGATACGCAGTATTTT
CASSSGVSTDTQYF
>-|TRBJ1-6|TRBV6-6|-
TGTGCCAGCAGTCCACTTCCGCAGGGGCCCTATAATTCACCCCTCCACTTT
CASSPLPQGPYNSPLHF
>-|TRBJ2-2|TRBV28|-
TGTGCCAGCAATACCCATATTCGCGGGGACCAGGTGGTAACCGGGGAGCTGTTTTTT
CASNTHIRGDQVVTGELFF
>TRBD1|TRBJ1-5|TRBV18|-
TGTGCCAGCTCACCAGGACAGGATCAGCCCCAGCATTTT
CASSPGQDQPQHF
>TRBD2|TRBJ2-1|TRBV11-2|-
TGTGCCAGCAGCAGGGGACTAGCGGGAGGCGGGGATGAGCAGTTCTTC
CASSRGLAGGGDEQFF
>-|TRBJ2-3|TRBV28|-
TGTGCCACGGGAAGGACCGTCACAGATACGCAGTATTTT
CATGRTVTDTQYF
>-|TRBJ2-1|TRBV19|once
TGTGCCAGTAGTATAGGTCAGGGGGGATACAATGAGCAGTTCTTC
CASSIGQGGYNEQFF
>-|TRBJ1-6|TRBV5-5|-
TGTGCCAGCAGCCCGGGTTCAGTCGATTCACCCCTCCACTTT
CASSPGSVDSPLHF
>-|TRBJ1-1|TRBV5-1|-
TGCGCCAGCAGCCCGGCGGAATTGAACACTGAAGCTTTCTTT
CASSPAELNTEAFF